This TCR beta chain was sequenced in a study of vaccination and CD4 T cells after COVID-19. Cultured CD4+ T-cell DNA underwent Oncomine TCR Beta short-read sequencing. TCRdb re-called the PCR reads with MiXCR, one entry per CDR3 protein. The sample has more than 15,000 distinct CDR3 sequences, 45% to 65% seen once. Treatment: approximately 11-day PBMC culture with coronavirus spike peptide pools or control peptides (ViraFEST assay). T cells were expanded with peptide pools, and expanded clonotypes were identified by TCR sequencing. A remark on this clonotype: The antigen is unknown.

The sample consisted of cultured CD4+ T cells from blood, taken after SARS-CoV-2 vaccination. This sequence was found in a human donor with COVID-19.

CDR3 DNA sequence: TGTGCCAGTAGTATAGTAGGCAGGGACTATGGCTACACCTTC. It codes for CASSIVGRDYGYTF. The chain carries TRBV19 and TRBJ1-2, with a tentative D call TRBD1 (5 bases). The V and J ends lost 1 base and 3 bases respectively, with 9 bases between them. Germline-derived CDR1 and CDR2 are LNHDA and SQIVND (reference sequence). The CDR3 contains 14 residues.